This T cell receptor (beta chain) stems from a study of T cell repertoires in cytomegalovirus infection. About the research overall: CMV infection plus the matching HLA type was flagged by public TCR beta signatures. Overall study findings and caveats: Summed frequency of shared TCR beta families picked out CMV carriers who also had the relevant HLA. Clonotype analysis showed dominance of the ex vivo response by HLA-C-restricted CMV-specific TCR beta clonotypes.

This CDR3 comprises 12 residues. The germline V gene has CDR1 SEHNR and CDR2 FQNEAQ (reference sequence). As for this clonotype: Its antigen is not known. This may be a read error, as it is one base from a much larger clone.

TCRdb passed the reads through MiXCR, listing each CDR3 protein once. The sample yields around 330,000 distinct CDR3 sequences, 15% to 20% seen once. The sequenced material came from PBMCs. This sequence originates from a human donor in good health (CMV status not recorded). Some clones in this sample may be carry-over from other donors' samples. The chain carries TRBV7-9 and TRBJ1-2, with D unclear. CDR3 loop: CASSLAPVGYPF. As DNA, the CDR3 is TGTGCCAGCAGCTTAGCGCCGGTTGGCTACCCCTTC.